These 27 T cell receptor beta chains were sequenced from one sample in a study of blood T cell repertoires in COVID-19 (dated by TCRdb to the early 2020s). To prepare the library, the immunoSEQ multiplex PCR assay was applied. TCRdb carries this immuneACCESS record with in-frame sequences only. Its versions omit some clonotypes, under half of them owing to an unresolved V gene in the studies checked, with the rest unexplained. The sample data list some 44,000 clones, and around 80% of these were observed just once. The ten most abundant clones make up more than 20% of the sample. What was sequenced was peripheral blood. The receptor set was obtained from a woman aged 55-70 years with acute or convalescent COVID-19.

V and J are TRBV20-1 and TRBJ1-1, with D uncertain. Per germline, CDR1 DFQATT and CDR2 SNEGSKA (reference sequence). The CDR3 consists of 12 residues. Trimming stripped 3 bases from V and 10 bases from J, with 15 bases between. The CDR3 reads CSASWEGRVAFF. CDR3 in DNA: TGCAGTGCTAGTTGGGAGGGCCGGGTAGCTTTCTTT.

The gene calls are TRBV10-3 and TRBJ1-1; no clear D. CDR1 and CDR2 from the germline V gene are ENHRY and SYGVKD. Trimming removed 2 bases from V and 4 bases from J, with 11 bases in between. CDR3 size: 14 residues. DNA for the CDR3: TGTGCCATCAGTGAGCAGTTTGTTGGCACTGAAGCTTTCTTT. It is translated as CAISEQFVGTEAFF.

The chain couples TRBV4-1 to TRBJ1-2; D not certain. The germline V gene encodes CDR1 MGHRA and CDR2 YSYEKL. CDR3 size: 15 residues. V gave up 0 bases and J gave up 3 bases, with 11 bases separating them. The CDR3 here is CASSQESGWDYGYTF. For the CDR3, the DNA is TGCGCCAGCAGCCAAGAGTCCGGGTGGGACTATGGCTACACCTTC.

The chain employs TRBV18 and TRBJ1-1; D may be TRBD1 (5 bases). This CDR3 is built from 13 residues. Germline CDR1 KGHSH, CDR2 LQKENI. V lost 6 bases, J lost 1 base, and 9 bases lay in between. CDR3 protein: CASSPQGNTEAFF. Written as DNA, the CDR3 is TGTGCCAGCTCCCCCCAGGGGAACACTGAAGCTTTCTTT.

This clone showed up just once. This chain connects TRBV5-1 to TRBJ2-7; D possibly corresponds to TRBD1 (5 bases). The CDR3 extends over 15 amino acids. Trimming took 3 bases from V and 2 from J, leaving 15 bases between them. Germline loops: CDR1 SGHRS, CDR2 YFSETQ. The CDR3 region has the DNA TGCGCCAGCAGCTCAGGCGTAGGGGCGACCTACGAGCAGTACTTC. This translates into CASSSGVGATYEQYF. The full variable domain, rest sourced from reference TRBV5-1 and TRBJ2-7, is KAGVTQTPRYLIKTRGQQVTLSCSPISGHRSVSWYQQTPGQGLQFLFEYFSETQRNKGNFPGRFSGRQFSNSRSEMNVSTLELGDSALYLCASSSGVGATYEQYFGPGTRLTVT.

This clone appeared a single time. The chain combines TRBV5-1 with TRBJ2-5; 12 bases match TRBD2. Germline V lookup: CDR1 SGHRS, CDR2 YFSETQ. J gave up 1 base and V 4 bases, and 5 bases lay outside the gene matches. This CDR3 has 16 residues. CDR3 loop: CASSLSLAGGQETQYF. The CDR3 DNA sequence: TGCGCCAGCAGCCTTTCACTAGCGGGGGGCCAAGAGACCCAGTACTTC. Variable domain in full (rest from reference TRBV5-1 and TRBJ2-5): KAGVTQTPRYLIKTRGQQVTLSCSPISGHRSVSWYQQTPGQGLQFLFEYFSETQRNKGNFPGRFSGRQFSNSRSEMNVSTLELGDSALYLCASSLSLAGGQETQYFGPGTRLLVL.

This chain uses TRBV9 with TRBJ1-1; no clear D. CDR3 length equals 16 residues. Trimming stripped 3 bases from V and 0 bases from J, with 15 bases between. Per germline, CDR1 SGDLS and CDR2 YYNGEE. This chain's CDR3 is CASSAATGRMNTEAFF. Written as DNA, the CDR3 is TGTGCCAGCAGCGCCGCAACTGGGCGCATGAACACTGAAGCTTTCTTT.

V is TRBV7-2 and J is TRBJ2-3; 8 bases are a match to TRBD2. The V segment lost 4 bases and the J segment 2 bases; nucleotides outside the gene matches: 8. Germline CDR1 is SGHTA and CDR2 is FQGNSA. This CDR3 comprises 16 residues. In DNA form, the CDR3 reads TGTGCCAGCAGCTCCCGTAGGCGGGGGGACACAGATACGCAGTATTTT. Amino acid sequence: CASSSRRRGDTDTQYF. Variable domain in full (rest from reference TRBV7-2 and TRBJ2-3): GAGVSQSPSNKVTEKGKDVELRCDPISGHTALYWYRQSLGQGLEFLIYFQGNSAPDKSGLPSDRFSAERTGGSVSTLTIQRTQQEDSAVYLCASSSRRRGDTDTQYFGPGTRLTVL.

V gene TRBV7-3 combines with J gene TRBJ1-2, with 9 bases that match TRBD1. The germline V gene has CDR1 SGHTA and CDR2 FQGTGA. The CDR3 has 13 amino acids. V lost 5 bases and J lost 5; bases outside the gene matches: 3. The CDR3 protein is CASSPDRGYGYTF. Here the CDR3 DNA reads TGTGCCAGCAGCCCCGACAGGGGGTATGGCTACACCTTC.

The rearrangement uses TRBV14 and TRBJ2-5; TRBD2 might be the D (6 bases). CDR1 and CDR2 from the germline V gene are SGHDN and FVKESK. With 0 bases removed from V and 1 base from J, the gap between germline ends came to 24 bases. The length of the CDR3 is 20 residues. CDR3: CASSQDGRIEAGSLQETQYF. Written as DNA, the CDR3 is TGTGCCAGCAGCCAAGACGGACGAATAGAGGCGGGGAGCCTCCAAGAGACCCAGTACTTC.

The chain has TRBV19 and TRBJ2-5; D is uncertain. This CDR3 is built from 13 residues. Trimming shortened V by 7 bases and J by 1 base, and 10 bases separated the two germline ends. CDR1 is LNHDA, CDR2 SQIVND, per germline (reference sequence). CDR3 DNA sequence: TGTGCCAGTAAGGAGTCGGGCCAAGAGACCCAGTACTTC. Amino acids: CASKESGQETQYF. Based on the CDR3 plus reference TRBV19 and TRBJ2-5, the full variable domain is DGGITQSPKYLFRKEGQNVTLSCEQNLNHDAMYWYRQDPGQGLRLIYYSQIVNDFQKGDIAEGYSVSREKKESFPLTVTSAQKNPTAFYLCASKESGQETQYFGPGTRLLVL.

This clone was observed once. The chain couples TRBV5-1 to TRBJ2-7; 11 positions match TRBD2. Per the germline V gene, CDR1 is SGHRS and CDR2 is YFSETQ. J was trimmed by 3 bases and V by 0 bases; bases with no gene match: 5. This CDR3 spans 16 amino acids. The CDR3 nucleotides read TGCGCCAGCAGCTTGGTTAGCGGGGGGGTGCACTACGAGCAGTACTTC. Its translation is CASSLVSGGVHYEQYF.

V usage is TRBV10-2 and J usage is TRBJ1-2; possibly TRBD1 for D (6 bases). V lost 4 bases and J lost 6, with 9 bases in between. The CDR3 consists of 12 residues. Germline loops: CDR1 WSHSY, CDR2 SAAADI. The CDR3 is CASSGGLDGYTF. As DNA, the CDR3 is TGCGCCAGCAGTGGGGGGCTGGATGGCTACACCTTC.

This rearrangement joins TRBV18 to TRBJ2-1; maybe TRBD2 (5 bases). CDR3 size: 13 residues. The germline V gene encodes CDR1 KGHSH and CDR2 LQKENI. V lost 7 bases and J lost 6, with 13 bases in between. The chain's CDR3 is CASLRVQLNEQFF. CDR3 DNA: TGTGCCAGCTTGCGGGTCCAGCTCAATGAGCAGTTCTTC.

V is TRBV21-1 and J is TRBJ1-1; the table's D call of TRBD1 was not tested on the DNA. TRBV21-1 is a listed pseudogene. This CDR3 has 15 residues. CDR3 sequence (DNA): TGTGCCAGCAGCAAAGACCCAGGGCTTTACACTGAAGCTTTCTTT. It yields the protein CASSKDPGLYTEAFF.

The rearrangement uses TRBV2 and TRBJ2-7; tentative D call: TRBD2 (6 bases). The CDR3 extends over 14 amino acids. The V gene lost 3 bases and the J gene lost 3 bases, with 12 bases spanning the gap. CDR1 and CDR2 from the germline V gene are SNHLY and FYNNEI. CDR3: CASSELRGGYEQYF. CDR3 sequence (DNA): TGTGCCAGCAGTGAGTTGCGGGGAGGCTACGAGCAGTACTTC. Full variable domain (remainder filled in from reference TRBV2 and TRBJ2-7): EPEVTQTPSHQVTQMGQEVILRCVPISNHLYFYWYRQILGQKVEFLVSFYNNEISEKSEIFDDQFSVERPDGSNFTLKIRSTKLEDSAMYFCASSELRGGYEQYFGPGTRLTVT.

The chain links TRBV7-2 to TRBJ2-2; 11 bases are a match to TRBD1. The V and J ends lost 4 bases and 1 base, in that order; junction bases with no gene match: 5. The length of the CDR3 is 17 residues. The germline gives CDR1 SGHTA, CDR2 FQGNSA. CDR3 region: CASSSRTGGLNTGELFF. The CDR3, as DNA: TGTGCCAGCAGCTCGCGGACAGGGGGCTTGAACACCGGGGAGCTGTTTTTT.

V and J are TRBV4-2 and TRBJ1-3; D is unresolved. The germline V gene encodes CDR1 LGHNA and CDR2 YNFKEQ. The length of the CDR3 is 14 residues. Trimming took 1 base from V and 4 from J, leaving 8 bases between them. The CDR3 loop reads CASSQGTPGNTIYF. CDR3 nucleotide sequence: TGTGCCAGCAGCCAAGGGACTCCAGGAAACACCATATATTTT.

The chain joins TRBV28 to TRBJ1-2; D remains unclear. CDR3 size: 13 residues. Germline CDR1 and CDR2: MDHEN and SYDVKM. V shed 6 bases and J shed 2 bases, with 10 bases lying between them. The CDR3: CASRTGRNYGYTF. CDR3 in DNA: TGTGCCAGCAGAACCGGGAGGAACTATGGCTACACCTTC.

The J gene is TRBJ1-1, the V gene TRBV14; D uncertain. In germline, CDR1 is SGHDN, CDR2 FVKESK. The CDR3 contains 14 residues. V was shortened by 0 bases and J by 4 bases, with 9 bases between the two germline ends. In DNA form, the CDR3 reads TGTGCCAGCAGCCAAGATTCAGGAGGCACTGAAGCTTTCTTT. Translated: CASSQDSGGTEAFF.

V gene TRBV27 combines with J gene TRBJ1-6, with D hard to call. Per the germline V gene, CDR1 is MNHEY and CDR2 is SMNVEV (reference sequence). The V end lost 2 bases, the J end lost 9 bases, and 11 bases lay between the germline ends. The CDR3 is made up of 14 amino acids. CDR3 DNA: TGTGCCAGCAGTTTAACTGATAGGAGTTCACCCCTCCACTTT. Protein: CASSLTDRSSPLHF.

This chain joins TRBV15 and TRBJ1-5; unclear D gene. Germline V CDR1 and CDR2: LNHNV, YYDKDF (reference sequence). The CDR3 spans 14 residues. V gave up 0 bases and J gave up 5 bases, with 8 bases separating them. CDR3 amino acids: CATSRDHTDQPQHF. The CDR3 coding sequence is TGTGCCACCAGCAGAGATCACACCGATCAGCCCCAGCATTTT.

In DNA, the CDR3 is TGTGCCAGTGCTCCCGGGGGGGCCCACAATGAGCAGTTCTTC. It yields the protein CASAPGGAHNEQFF. J is TRBJ2-1 and V is TRBV5-4; TRBD2 matches 8 bases. Germline V gene lookup returns CDR1 SGHNT and CDR2 YYREEE (reference sequence). This CDR3 contains 14 residues. V dropped 8 bases and J dropped 5; count of bases not matched to a gene: 9.

The chain is built from TRBV7-3 and TRBJ2-2; tentative D call: TRBD2 (5 bases). CDR1 and CDR2 from the germline V gene are SGHTA and FQGTGA. The ends were cut back, 1 base at V and 6 bases at J, with 9 bases in the middle. CDR3 size: 14 residues. The CDR3 nucleotides read TGTGCCAGCAGCTTAAGTTCCGGGGCCGGGGAGCTGTTTTTT. The encoded protein is CASSLSSGAGELFF.

The chain has TRBV6-5 and TRBJ1-2; D call uncertain. Per the germline V gene, CDR1 is MNHEY and CDR2 is SVGAGI. The CDR3 contains 14 residues. V gave up 4 bases and J gave up 2 bases, with 11 bases separating them. CDR3 DNA sequence: TGTGCCAGCAGTTCGGATTCGGAGAACTATGGCTACACCTTC. Translation: CASSSDSENYGYTF.

This clone came up once. V usage is TRBV30 and J usage is TRBJ1-5; the D gene is possibly TRBD1 (5 bases). CDR3 length: 16 amino acids. Trimming shortened V by 2 bases and J by 2 bases, and 16 bases separated the two germline ends. The germline V gene encodes CDR1 GTSNPN and CDR2 SVGIG (reference sequence). CDR3 sequence (DNA): TGTGCCTGGAGTTTGGGAGCCCCGGGGGGCAATCAGCCCCAGCATTTT. As protein: CAWSLGAPGGNQPQHF.

This clone was found once. DNA for the CDR3: TGTGCCAGCAGCCAAGATGGGTCAGGGGGAGATACGCAGTATTTT. Amino acid sequence: CASSQDGSGGDTQYF. V and J are TRBV4-2 and TRBJ2-3, with 7 bases lining up with TRBD1. CDR1 is LGHNA, CDR2 YNFKEQ, per germline. V lost 0 bases, J lost 5 bases, and 5 bases stayed unmatched. The CDR3 sequence is 15 residues long.